This is a list of T cell receptor beta chains from one sample in a study of glioma-infiltrating T cells after dendritic cell vaccination. Profiled with immunoSEQ multiplex PCR; TCRdb holds only in-frame clones, not every one. This sample yields roughly 56,000 clones, of which around 85% are seen a single time; roughly 9% belongs to the top ten. Sequencing was performed on blood, taken after dendritic cell vaccination. The receptor source for this set is a human donor with glioblastoma. Each CDR3 is given with its conserved first and last residue. Each record gives: clone size, J gene, V gene, D gene, CDR3 DNA, CDR3 protein. The D gene is left open where the match is weak. Not all rows give a size; the values are once, few, many and, for expanded clones, a class.

>NA|TRBJ1-2|TRBV10-3|NA
TGTGCCATCAGTGGGCCCGGGACACCATTAGAGGGCTACACCTTC
CAISGPGTPLEGYTF
>NA|TRBJ2-5|TRBV6-5|NA
TGTGCCAGCAGTTACTCGTGGGGGGAAGAGACCCAGTACTTC
CASSYSWGEETQYF
>NA|TRBJ1-1|TRBV6-5|NA
TGTGCCAGCAGACCACCGGGGACAACGAACACTGAAGCTTTCTTT
CASRPPGTTNTEAFF
>few|TRBJ2-7|TRBV5-1|NA
TGCGCCAGCAGCTTGGAGGGGCCCTACGAGCAGTACTTC
CASSLEGPYEQYF
>once|TRBJ2-3|TRBV4-3|TRBD2
TGCGCCAGCAGCCAAGCTAGCGGGGTGACAGATACGCAGTATTTT
CASSQASGVTDTQYF
>once|TRBJ1-5|TRBV6-1|NA
TGTGCCAGCGAAGAGGGAGGCGTTAGTCAGCCCCAGCATTTT
CASEEGGVSQPQHF
>NA|TRBJ2-3|TRBV14|NA
TGTGCCAGCAGCCGGCACGGGACTCATGAGGGCGATACGCAGTATTTT
CASSRHGTHEGDTQYF
>once|TRBJ2-1|TRBV2|NA
TGTGCCAGCAGTGGGCACAATGAGCAGTTCTTC
CASSGHNEQFF
>NA|TRBJ2-7|TRBV11-3|TRBD2
TGTGCCAGCAGCTCCACCCTAGCGGGGGACTACGAGCAGTACTTC
CASSSTLAGDYEQYF
>once|TRBJ2-6|TRBV18|NA
TGTGCCAGCTCACCATCGTATTCAGGGATCTCTGGGGCCAACGTCCTGACTTTC
CASSPSYSGISGANVLTF
>NA|TRBJ1-2|TRBV19|NA
TGTGCCAGTAGTATTGCAGCAGGGCTTGGCTACACCTTC
CASSIAAGLGYTF
>once|TRBJ1-2|TRBV7-3|NA
TGTGCCAGCAGTCCGACAGGAACTAACTATGGCTACACCTTC
CASSPTGTNYGYTF
>NA|TRBJ2-3|TRBV5-1|NA
TGCGCCAGCAGCTTGGTCACGGGCACAGATACGCAGTATTTT
CASSLVTGTDTQYF
>NA|TRBJ2-2|TRBV19|NA
TGTGCCAGTAGTATAATCGGTGCTACCGGGGAGCTGTTTTTT
CASSIIGATGELFF
>NA|TRBJ1-2|TRBV20-1|NA
TGCAGTGCTACAGGGCCCCCGGGCTACACCTTC
CSATGPPGYTF
>NA|TRBJ2-1|TRBV7-8|NA
TGTGCCAGCAGCCAACGACAGCAGATCTACAATGAGCAGTTCTTC
CASSQRQQIYNEQFF
>NA|TRBJ1-4|TRBV6-6|TRBD1
TGTGCCAGCCGGGACAGGGGTGGAGAAAAACTGTTTTTT
CASRDRGGEKLFF
>NA|TRBJ2-5|TRBV2|NA
TGTGCCAGCAGTGGGGGCAGGGAGGTTGAGACCCAGTACTTC
CASSGGREVETQYF
>NA|TRBJ1-1|TRBV28|TRBD1
TGTGCCAGCAGTTTATACTGGACAGGGGGTGGAATGAACACTGAAGCTTTCTTT
CASSLYWTGGGMNTEAFF
>NA|TRBJ2-3|TRBV10-1|NA
TGCGCCAGCAGTGAGGGCAGGTACACAGATACGCAGTATTTT
CASSEGRYTDTQYF
>NA|TRBJ2-2|TRBV14|NA
TGTGCCAGCAGCCAAGTCTACTTCACCGGGGAGCTGTTTTTT
CASSQVYFTGELFF
>NA|TRBJ2-5|TRBV4-2|TRBD2
TGTGCCAGCAGTCATGGACTAGCGGGGGGGCAAGGGCAAGAGACCCAGTACTTC
CASSHGLAGGQGQETQYF
>NA|TRBJ2-3|TRBV27|TRBD2
TGTGCCAGCAGCCTCGACGGGGGGAATACGCAGTATTTT
CASSLDGGNTQYF
>NA|TRBJ2-6|TRBV6-5|NA
TGTGCCAGCAGTTACTCGGGGGCAGGGGCCAACGTCCTGACTTTC
CASSYSGAGANVLTF
>NA|TRBJ1-5|TRBV18|TRBD1
TGTGCCAGCTCAAAGGACAGGGTAAATCAGCCCCAGCATTTT
CASSKDRVNQPQHF
>once|TRBJ1-4|TRBV7-6|NA
TGTGCCAGCAGCTTCGGGGATTATAATGAAAAACTGTTTTTT
CASSFGDYNEKLFF
>many|TRBJ2-1|TRBV5-6|NA
TGTGCCAGCAGCTTGGCGGGAGCCATCAATGAGCAGTTCTTC
CASSLAGAINEQFF
>NA|TRBJ2-1|TRBV7-6|TRBD2
TGTGCCAGCAGCTTAGCGCGGGGGACTTACAATGAGCAGTTCTTC
CASSLARGTYNEQFF
>NA|TRBJ1-5|TRBV30|NA
TGTGCCTGGAGTGACGGGTATCAGCCCCAGCATTTT
CAWSDGYQPQHF
>NA|TRBJ2-7|TRBV7-9|NA
TGTGCCAGCAGCGTTAGTACGGTCGCCGTCTACGAGCAGTACTTC
CASSVSTVAVYEQYF
>NA|TRBJ1-1|TRBV12-5|NA
TGTGCTAGTGGGGCGGGGGGGTCCACTGAAGCTTTCTTT
CASGAGGSTEAFF
>NA|TRBJ1-6|TRBV18|TRBD1
TGTGCCAGCTCACCTCGACAGGGAGATAATTCACCCCTCCACTTT
CASSPRQGDNSPLHF
>NA|TRBJ2-1|TRBV13|TRBD2
TGTGCCAGCAGCTTGGGGGGGGGCTCCTACAATGAGCAGTTCTTC
CASSLGGGSYNEQFF
>NA|TRBJ2-1|TRBV4-3|TRBD2
TGCGCCAGCAGCCTAGCGGGGGGCTCCTACAATGAGCAGTTCTTC
CASSLAGGSYNEQFF
>once|TRBJ2-7|TRBV2|NA
TGTGCCAGCAGTGAAGAGAGTTCCTCCGGGGCCTACGAGCAGTACTTC
CASSEESSSGAYEQYF
>NA|TRBJ2-1|TRBV6-1|TRBD2
TGTGCCAGCACCCGTGGAGCGGGGGACAATGAGCAGTTCTTC
CASTRGAGDNEQFF
>NA|TRBJ1-1|TRBV7-9|NA
TGTGCCAGCAGCTTAGGGGGCGTAGGCGCTGAAGCTTTCTTT
CASSLGGVGAEAFF
>few|TRBJ2-7|TRBV6-1|NA
TGTGCCAGTGGGACTCCAGGCGAGCAGTACTTC
CASGTPGEQYF
>NA|TRBJ2-7|TRBV9|NA
TGTGCCAGCAGCGTAGGAGGTCGGAGCTCCTACGAGCAGTACTTC
CASSVGGRSSYEQYF
>NA|TRBJ1-1|TRBV7-6|NA
TGTGCCAGCAGCTTAGGGGGGCCCAACACTGAAGCTTTCTTT
CASSLGGPNTEAFF
>NA|TRBJ1-5|TRBV9|NA
TGTGCCAGCAGCCCCCCTGGAGGGGCAAGCAATCAGCCCCAGCATTTT
CASSPPGGASNQPQHF
>NA|TRBJ2-3|TRBV7-2|NA
TGTGCCAGCAGCTTAGCGGGGGGATTTTCCACAGATACGCAGTATTTT
CASSLAGGFSTDTQYF
>NA|TRBJ1-6|TRBV5-4|TRBD1
TGTGCCAGCAGGGAAACAGGGGATATTTCACCCCTCCACTTT
CASRETGDISPLHF
>few|TRBJ1-6|TRBV30|NA
TGTGGTCGGGGGGGTCACCCCCTCCACTTT
CGRGGHPLHF
>NA|TRBJ1-2|TRBV6-6|NA
TGTGCCAGCAGCCCGTTTGAGGGCTACACCTTC
CASSPFEGYTF
>NA|TRBJ2-2|TRBV4-2|NA
TGTGCCAGCAGCCAAGATCCAGGATCGAACACCGGGGAGCTGTTTTTT
CASSQDPGSNTGELFF
>NA|TRBJ2-5|TRBV4-2|TRBD2
TGTGCCAGCAGCCTCGTGAACGGGGAGGGAGAGACCCAGTACTTC
CASSLVNGEGETQYF
>NA|TRBJ1-6|TRBV9|TRBD1
TGTGCCAGCAGCACGCCCAGGGGGCCGTCCTATAATTCACCCCTCCACTTT
CASSTPRGPSYNSPLHF
>NA|TRBJ2-3|TRBV27|NA
TGTGCCAGCAGTTTATCTCTTCCAGATACGCAGTATTTT
CASSLSLPDTQYF
>NA|TRBJ2-3|TRBV7-2|TRBD1
TGTGCCAGCAGCTCGGGACAGGGGCTAGATACGCAGTATTTT
CASSSGQGLDTQYF
>NA|TRBJ1-1|TRBV29-1|NA
TGCAGCGTTATGGGGCTGGCGAACACTGAAGCTTTCTTT
CSVMGLANTEAFF
>NA|TRBJ2-2|TRBV4-1|TRBD1
TGCGCCAGCAGCACTCGAAAGACAGGGTTTCACACCGGGGAGCTGTTTTTT
CASSTRKTGFHTGELFF
>NA|TRBJ1-2|TRBV30|NA
TGTGCCTGGATAGACAGGACCAATGGCTACACCTTC
CAWIDRTNGYTF
>once|TRBJ2-2|TRBV4-1|TRBD2
TGCGCCAGCAGCCAAGTGGGCGGGGGGGGCCGCACCGGGGAGCTGTTTTTT
CASSQVGGGGRTGELFF
>NA|TRBJ2-1|TRBV18|NA
TGTGCCAGCTCACTGCTGGACAGAAATGAGCAGTTCTTC
CASSLLDRNEQFF
>NA|TRBJ2-5|TRBV7-6|NA
TGTGCCAGCAGCTTACTGGCAGATTATCAAGAGACCCAGTACTTC
CASSLLADYQETQYF
>NA|TRBJ2-1|TRBV7-2|NA
TGTGCCAGCAGCCCCCCCCCGCGGGGGCCTAAGTTCTTC
CASSPPPRGPKFF